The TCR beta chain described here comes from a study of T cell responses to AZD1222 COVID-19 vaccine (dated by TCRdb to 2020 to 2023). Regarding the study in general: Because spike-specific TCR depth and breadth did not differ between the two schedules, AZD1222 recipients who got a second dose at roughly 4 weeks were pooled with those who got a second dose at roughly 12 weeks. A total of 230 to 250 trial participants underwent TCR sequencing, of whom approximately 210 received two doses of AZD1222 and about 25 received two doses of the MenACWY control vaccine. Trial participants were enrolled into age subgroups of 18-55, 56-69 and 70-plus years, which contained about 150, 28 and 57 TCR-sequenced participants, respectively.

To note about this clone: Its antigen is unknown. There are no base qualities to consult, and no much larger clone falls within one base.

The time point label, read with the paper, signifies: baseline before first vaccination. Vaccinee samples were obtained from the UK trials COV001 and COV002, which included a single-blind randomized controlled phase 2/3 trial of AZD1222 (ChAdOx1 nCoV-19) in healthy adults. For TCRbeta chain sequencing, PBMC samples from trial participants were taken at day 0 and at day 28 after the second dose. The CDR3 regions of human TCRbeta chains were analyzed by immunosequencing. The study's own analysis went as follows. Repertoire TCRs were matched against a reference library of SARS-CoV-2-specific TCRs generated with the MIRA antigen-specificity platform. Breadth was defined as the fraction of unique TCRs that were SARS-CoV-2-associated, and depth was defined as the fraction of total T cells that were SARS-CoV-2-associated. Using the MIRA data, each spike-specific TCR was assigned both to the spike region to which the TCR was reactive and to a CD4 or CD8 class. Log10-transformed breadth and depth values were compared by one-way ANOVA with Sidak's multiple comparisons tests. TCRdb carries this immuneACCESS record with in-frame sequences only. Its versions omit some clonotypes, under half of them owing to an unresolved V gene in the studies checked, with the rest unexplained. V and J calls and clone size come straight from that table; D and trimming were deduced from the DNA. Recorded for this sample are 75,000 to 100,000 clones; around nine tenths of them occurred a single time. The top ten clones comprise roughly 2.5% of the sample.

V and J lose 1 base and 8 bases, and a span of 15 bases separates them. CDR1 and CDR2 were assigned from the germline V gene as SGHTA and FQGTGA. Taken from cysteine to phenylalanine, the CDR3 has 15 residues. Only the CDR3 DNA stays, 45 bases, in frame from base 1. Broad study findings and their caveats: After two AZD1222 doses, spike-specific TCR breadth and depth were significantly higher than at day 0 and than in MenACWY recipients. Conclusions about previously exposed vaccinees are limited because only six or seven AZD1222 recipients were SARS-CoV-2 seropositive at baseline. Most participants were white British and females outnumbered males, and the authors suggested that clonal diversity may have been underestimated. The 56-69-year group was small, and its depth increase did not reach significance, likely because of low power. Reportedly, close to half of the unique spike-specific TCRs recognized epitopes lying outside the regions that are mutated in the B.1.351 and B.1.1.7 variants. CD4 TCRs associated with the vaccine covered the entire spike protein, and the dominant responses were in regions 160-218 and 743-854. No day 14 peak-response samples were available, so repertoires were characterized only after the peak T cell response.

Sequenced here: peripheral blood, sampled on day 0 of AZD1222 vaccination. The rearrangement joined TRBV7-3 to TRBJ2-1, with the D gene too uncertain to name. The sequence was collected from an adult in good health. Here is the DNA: TGTGCCAGCAGCTTAATGGGCGATATAGGAGATGAGCAGTTCTTC. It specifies CASSLMGDIGDEQFF.